This TCR beta chain was recovered during a study of blood T cell repertoires in COVID-19. For the study at large: COVID-19 samples collected from the United States, Italy and Spain covered acute and convalescent phases. T cells, B-cell-depleted T cells, or PBMCs provided the cDNA or gDNA that served as material.

In the original processing: Estimation of nucleated cell counts relied on the amplification of reference gene primers. Assay used: immunoSEQ multiplex PCR; TCRdb lists only in-frame clones, some missing. V, J and clone size derive from that table, while D and trimming were established from the DNA sequence. The data contain about 300,000 clones, about 91% of them singletons. The length of the CDR3 is 14 residues. J gave up 5 bases and V 3 bases, and 4 bases lay outside the gene matches. In germline, CDR1 is SGHRS, CDR2 YFSETQ. The sequenced sample consisted of peripheral blood. This clonotype originated in a woman aged 30 to 39 who had recovered from COVID-19. The chain joins TRBV5-1 to TRBJ2-2; 7 positions agree with TRBD1. The CDR3 bases are TGCGCCAGCAGCTGGGCGGACAGGACCGGGGAGCTGTTTTTT. Encoded protein: CASSWADRTGELFF.